Sequencing of this T cell receptor (beta chain) was carried out in a study of T cell clonality in common variable immunodeficiency. Profiled with immunoSEQ multiplex PCR; TCRdb holds only in-frame clones, not every one. The sample lists 57,000 or so clones, none appearing once, the ten largest making up approximately 1.7%. The germline V gene has CDR1 SGHRS and CDR2 YFSETQ. CDR3 length equals 15 residues. After removal of 4 bases from V and 2 bases from J, the junction contained 5 bases not matched to a gene. Study results and caveats: Fewer TCRbeta clones were shared among CVID subjects than controls. Authors noted CVID clonality's cause needs subpopulation repertoire sequencing.

In its sample, this clone was seen many times. The target antigen is unknown. The read finishes 3 residues shy of the CDR3 end, and the germline J gene is used to complete it. This clonotype was sampled from a person aged 18 to 70 in good health. V and J are TRBV5-1 and TRBJ2-2; the match to TRBD1 covers 7 bases. Sequenced sample: peripheral blood mononuclear cells. The sequenced part of the CDR3 DNA is TGCGCCAGCAGCGCCGGGACAGATAACACCGGGGAG. The encoded protein is CASSAGTDNTGE. The CDR3 reads in full as CASSAGTDNTGELFF.